This T cell receptor beta chain was identified in a study of blood T cell repertoires in COVID-19. In the study overall: The United States, Italy and Spain were the sources of the acute and convalescent COVID-19 samples. T cells, B-cell-depleted T cells, or PBMCs provided the cDNA or gDNA that served as material.

Germline V gives CDR1 SGHNT, CDR2 YENEEA. After removal of 2 bases from V and 8 bases from J, the junction contained 11 bases not matched to a gene. The CDR3 consists of 18 residues. Authors' processing steps: Amplification from reference gene primers served as the basis for estimated nucleated cell counts. The assay was immunoSEQ multiplex PCR, and TCRdb's table has in-frame clones only and misses some. V and J calls and clone size follow that table, whereas D and trimming were derived from the DNA. Of fewer than 65,000 clones listed, around 80% are singletons. This chain links TRBV11-3 with TRBJ2-1, with 14 bases matching TRBD2. The sequence derives from a man between 65 and 79 years old with acute or convalescent COVID-19. Sequenced sample: peripheral blood. The CDR3 loop reads CASSLWGLAGEGEHEQFF. CDR3 sequence (DNA): TGTGCCAGCAGCTTATGGGGACTAGCGGGAGAGGGGGAACATGAGCAGTTCTTC.